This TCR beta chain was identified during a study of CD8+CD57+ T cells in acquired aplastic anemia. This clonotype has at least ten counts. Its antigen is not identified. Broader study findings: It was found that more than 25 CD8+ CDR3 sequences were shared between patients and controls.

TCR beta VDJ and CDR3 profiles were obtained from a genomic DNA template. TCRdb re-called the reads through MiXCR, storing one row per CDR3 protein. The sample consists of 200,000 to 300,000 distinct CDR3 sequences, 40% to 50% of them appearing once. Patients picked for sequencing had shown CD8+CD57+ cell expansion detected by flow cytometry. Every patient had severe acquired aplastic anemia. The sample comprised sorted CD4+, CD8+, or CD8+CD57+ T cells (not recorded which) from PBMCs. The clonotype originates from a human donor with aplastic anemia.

In DNA, the CDR3 is TGCAGTGCTAGAGATGACAGGACCAACTTCTACGAGCAGTACTTC. Translating it yields CSARDDRTNFYEQYF. V gene TRBV20-1 combines with J gene TRBJ2-7, with D possibly TRBD1 on 6 matching bases. This CDR3 is 15 amino acids long. V gave up 0 bases and J gave up 3 bases, with 15 bases separating them. Germline CDR1 reads DFQATT; CDR2 reads SNEGSKA (reference sequence).